The clone carrying this T cell receptor beta chain was seen at least ten times. Its antigen is unidentified. This entry belongs to a study of T cells after yellow fever vaccination. V gave up 5 bases and J gave up 5 bases, with 13 bases separating them. This CDR3 comprises 14 residues. Germline CDR1 SGHTA, CDR2 FQGNSA. TCRdb reprocessed the 5' RACE reads with MiXCR, giving one entry per CDR3 protein. The table has nearly 350,000 distinct CDR3 sequences, approximately 8% seen once. Study findings and constraints: The booster response re-showed most primary clones: 96% CD4, around 87% CD8.

This clonotype was obtained from a man between 18 and 29 years old who received the YFV17D yellow fever vaccine. The chain carries TRBV7-2 and TRBJ1-3; D remains ambiguous. Source: PBMCs, taken roughly 47 days after the first yellow fever vaccination. As DNA, the CDR3 is TGTGCCAGCAGCGCCGGCGTCGCCCGAAACACCATATATTTT. Encoded protein: CASSAGVARNTIYF.